This T cell receptor (beta chain) was found in a study of T cell changes during pregnancy in multiple sclerosis (dated by TCRdb to about 2019). Broadly, across the study: The study looked at changes in the T cell repertoire across pregnancy in women with multiple sclerosis.

With regard to this clone: What antigen it recognizes has not been identified. Base qualities are not provided; no much larger clone lies one nucleotide away.

The library was built by means of the immunoSEQ multiplex PCR assay. TCRdb's version of the immuneACCESS table is confined to in-frame rearrangements and falls short of the full clone set. An unresolved V gene accounts for under half of the shortfall where checked; the remainder is of unknown origin. The sample table records fewer than 80,000 clones; about 91% of these occur just once. In total, the top ten clones hold over 0.25% of the sample. Counted from cysteine to phenylalanine, this CDR3 has 13 amino acids. Only CDR3 DNA remains: 39 bases, in frame from the first base. According to the germline V gene (reference sequence), CDR1 reads GTSNPN and CDR2 reads SVGIG. V and J are trimmed by 4 bases and 8 bases, and the gene matches miss 8 bases of the junction.

The V and J segments used are TRBV30 and TRBJ1-2; 9 bases in between match TRBD1. The source of this sequence is a female donor in good health, enrolled as a control in a pregnancy study. The sequenced sample was CD4+ T cells from peripheral blood mononuclear cells, obtained in the third trimester of pregnancy. The DNA is TGTGCCTGGACCACAGGGGGCGCGAGGGGCTACACCTTC. It translates as CAWTTGGARGYTF.